This is a list of T cell receptor beta chains from one sample in a study of T cell responses to AZD1222 COVID-19 vaccine. Sequenced by immunoSEQ multiplex PCR; TCRdb stores in-frame clones only, minus some. The table has more than 120,000 clones, roughly nine tenths seen once. The sequencing here drew on peripheral blood, taken 28 days after the second AZD1222 dose. The receptors here all came from an adult who received the AZD1222 COVID-19 vaccine. The conserved cysteine and the conserved F or W are not part of the CDR3 here. The D gene is left open where the match is weak. Where a row states a size, it is once, few, many or the class of an expanded clone; other rows omit it.

.,TRBV21-1,TRBJ1-6,.,ASSKEIRGQGKWESPLH
.,TRBV21-1,TRBJ2-1,.,ASSRDGTGRVNEQF
.,TRBV6-5,TRBJ1-2,.,ASSYSAEGYGYT
.,TRBV28,TRBJ1-5,.,AIRGAGGLRPQH
.,TRBV9,TRBJ2-4,.,ASSGGWDSKNIQY
.,TRBV4-1,TRBJ1-6,.,ASSQGSQGLNSPLH
.,TRBV7-8,TRBJ1-1,TRBD1,ASSLADRELNTEAF
.,TRBV15,TRBJ1-1,.,ATSRDQGLNTEAF
.,TRBV7-9,TRBJ2-7,.,ASSRSGYEQY
.,TRBV11-2,TRBJ1-4,.,ASTHWNIPTEKLF
.,TRBV7-7,TRBJ1-1,.,ASSLDSRAEAF
.,TRBV19,TRBJ1-5,.,ASSRVQGYSNQPQH
.,TRBV6-1,TRBJ2-3,TRBD2,ASSEGNSGGDTQY
.,TRBV29-1,TRBJ1-3,.,SVGERGNTIY
.,TRBV6-5,TRBJ1-6,.,ASSYGDEVYSPLH
.,TRBV11-3,TRBJ2-5,.,ASSLDWREQETQY
.,TRBV6-5,TRBJ1-1,.,ASTGTRNTEAF
.,TRBV19,TRBJ1-2,TRBD1,ASRETGLWGYT
.,TRBV6-5,TRBJ1-2,TRBD1,ASTMTGGIYGYT
.,TRBV30,TRBJ2-2,.,AWSSTTNTGELF
.,TRBV7-9,TRBJ2-7,TRBD2,ASSWGLAGFEQY
few,TRBV12-5,TRBJ1-1,.,ASGLVSGARRTEAF
.,TRBV21-1,TRBJ1-6,.,ATQGALTVH
.,TRBV28,TRBJ1-2,.,ASTFGRGSYGYT
.,TRBV6-5,TRBJ2-5,TRBD2,ASSYSLGGEGETQY
.,TRBV27,TRBJ2-7,.,ASSSGFYEQY
.,TRBV10-3,TRBJ2-1,.,AISGRRPAELGHSYNEQF
once,TRBV3-1/TRBV3-2,TRBJ1-5,.,ASSQQGHSNQPQH
.,TRBV4-1,TRBJ1-5,.,ASSQGKGWRQPQH
.,TRBV5-1,TRBJ1-2,TRBD1,ASSLRDRDPYGYT
.,TRBV5-4,TRBJ1-2,TRBD1,ASSLGDSNYGYT